A selection of T cell receptor beta chains follows, all from one sample in a study of T cell responses to AZD1222 COVID-19 vaccine. Sequencing was performed with immunoSEQ multiplex PCR; in TCRdb, only in-frame clones are kept and a portion is missing. The data show 110,000 to 150,000 clones, more than 70% seen once. The sequencing here drew on peripheral blood, taken on day 0 of AZD1222 vaccination. These receptors came from an adult in good health. The CDR3 runs from the conserved cysteine through the conserved F or W. A D gene is named only where the DNA matches it firmly.

j_call v_call d_call cdr3_nt cdr3_aa
TRBJ2-5 TRBV9 NA TGTGCCAGCAGCGTAGGGGCAGTAGGGCATGGGAGGGAGACCCAGTACTTC CASSVGAVGHGRETQYF
TRBJ1-5 TRBV15 NA TGTGCCACCAGCAGAGCGTCGGGGCCTAGCAATCAGCCCCAGCATTTT CATSRASGPSNQPQHF
TRBJ1-6 TRBV18 TRBD1 TGTGCCAGCTCACCGACAGGGGGCTCCTATAATTCACCCCTCCACTTT CASSPTGGSYNSPLHF
TRBJ2-2 TRBV9 TRBD2 TGTGCCAGCAGCCCCAAGACTAGCGGGAACACCGGGGAGCTGTTTTTT CASSPKTSGNTGELFF
TRBJ1-4 TRBV14 TRBD1 TGTGCCAGCAGCCATCAGCCGGGACAGGGGGTTGAAAAACTGTTTTTT CASSHQPGQGVEKLFF
TRBJ2-2 TRBV7-8 TRBD2 TGTGCGGGGGGAGCGGGATTGGGCCGGGAGCTGTTTTTT CAGGAGLGRELFF
TRBJ1-4 TRBV18 TRBD1 TGTGCCAGCTCACCAAAAGGACAGGGGGGCGGAAAACTGTTTTTT CASSPKGQGGGKLFF
TRBJ2-1 TRBV9 NA TGTGCCAGCAGCGGCACACTAAATGAGCAGTTCTTC CASSGTLNEQFF
TRBJ2-4 TRBV4-3 TRBD1 TGCGCCAGCAGCCAAGATTTTCGGCGGACAGGGCCTTTAGCCAAAAACATTCAGTACTTC CASSQDFRRTGPLAKNIQYF
TRBJ2-7 TRBV14 NA TGTGCCAGCAGCCCTCGGGACACCGGCTCCTACGAGCAGTACTTC CASSPRDTGSYEQYF
TRBJ1-1 TRBV7-8 TRBD1 TGTGCCAGCAGCTTAGGGAGCACAGGGGTGTCTTGGGCTTTCTTT CASSLGSTGVSWAFF
TRBJ1-5 TRBV6-6 TRBD1 TGTGCCAGCAGCACCTTACAGGGGGCTTGGCAGCCCCAGCATTTT CASSTLQGAWQPQHF
TRBJ1-1 TRBV25-1 NA TGTGCCACTCATACACGAGAGAACACTGAAGCTTTCTTT CATHTRENTEAFF
TRBJ2-7 TRBV5-5 NA TGTGCCAGCAGCTACTACGGGCAGAATTACGAGCAGTACTTC CASSYYGQNYEQYF
TRBJ1-5 TRBV7-9 TRBD1 TGTGCCAGCAGCTTAGGTGGCAGGGGGGGAAGCAATCAGCCCCAGCATTTT CASSLGGRGGSNQPQHF